The 30 T cell receptor beta chains listed next were all sequenced from one sample in a study of OX40 agonist ivuxolimab in advanced cancers. The data were produced by immunoSEQ multiplex PCR, yet TCRdb's version contains in-frame clones alone and is incomplete. There are roughly 76,000 clones in the sample; just over 85% occur only once, and around 4.1% lies in the top ten. The sequencing here drew on CD4+ or CD8+ T cells sorted from blood, taken in a trial of the OX40 agonist ivuxolimab. The receptors were gathered from an adult with an advanced solid tumor such as melanoma, head and neck, liver or kidney cancer.

The chain employs TRBV5-1 and TRBJ2-1; 9 bases align to TRBD2. CDR1 SGHRS and CDR2 YFSETQ come from the germline V gene. The V gene end was trimmed by 3 bases and the J gene end by 6 bases; junction bases not matched to a gene: 4. This CDR3 is built from 14 residues. The CDR3 nucleotides read TGCGCCAGCAGCTCGGCGGGAGGGCCCAATGAGCAGTTCTTC. Translation gives CASSSAGGPNEQFF.

The chain uses TRBV7-2 and TRBJ2-7; no clear D. Trimming left V 6 bases short and J 2 bases short, with 17 bases between. CDR3 size: 15 residues. Germline V CDR1 and CDR2: SGHTA, FQGNSA. CDR3 residues: CASRPWRLDTYEQYF. CDR3 DNA: TGTGCCAGCAGACCCTGGCGACTTGATACCTACGAGCAGTACTTC.

The rearrangement uses TRBV6-5 and TRBJ2-7; D unclear. In germline, CDR1 is MNHEY, CDR2 SVGAGI. The CDR3 is made up of 13 amino acids. The V end was cut by 7 bases, the J end by 2 bases, with 12 bases between. In nucleotides, the CDR3 is TGTGCCAGCACCCAGGAGTATCCCTACGAGCAGTACTTC. It encodes CASTQEYPYEQYF.

CDR3 bases: TGTGCCAGCAGCCTAAGACGGTCCTCCTACGAGCAGTACTTC. Translating gives CASSLRRSSYEQYF. The chain uses TRBV11-2 and TRBJ2-7; no clear D gene. The V and J ends lost 5 bases and 0 bases respectively, with 11 bases between them. Germline CDR1 SGHAT, CDR2 FQNNGV. The CDR3 consists of 14 residues.

The rearrangement joins TRBV11-1 to TRBJ2-3; D may be TRBD2 (6 bases). The CDR3 is made up of 13 amino acids. V gave up 5 bases and J gave up 5 bases, with 11 bases separating them. In germline, CDR1 is SGHAT, CDR2 FQDESV (reference sequence). Here the CDR3 reads CASSRDFKDTQYF. CDR3 DNA: TGTGCCAGCAGCCGGGACTTTAAAGATACGCAGTATTTT.

The table lists this clone with a few counts. The J gene is TRBJ2-7, the V gene TRBV11-2; the match to TRBD2 covers 11 bases. Per germline, CDR1 SGHAT and CDR2 FQNNGV. V lost 5 bases, J lost 9 bases, and 9 bases stayed unmatched. This CDR3 is 14 amino acids long. CDR3 DNA: TGTGCCAGCAGCCCGACTAGCGGGATGACACGGCAGTACTTC. The encoded protein is CASSPTSGMTRQYF.

The V and J genes are TRBV5-1 and TRBJ1-4, with 7 bases that match TRBD1. Germline CDR1 SGHRS, CDR2 YFSETQ. CDR3 size: 14 residues. The V and J ends lost 3 bases and 5 bases, in that order; junction bases with no gene match: 4. CDR3 sequence (DNA): TGCGCCAGCAGCTCCGGGACAGTCAATGAAAAACTGTTTTTT. Its protein is CASSSGTVNEKLFF.

V is TRBV7-8 and J is TRBJ1-5; TRBD1 is a possible D gene (5 bases). Germline V lookup: CDR1 SGHVS, CDR2 FQNEAQ. Trimming removed 1 base at V and 4 bases at J, with 17 bases between. The CDR3 has 17 residues. The CDR3 DNA sequence: TGTGCCAGCAGCTTAGGAGAATGGGACCGAGTAAATCAGCCCCAGCATTTT. Its protein is CASSLGEWDRVNQPQHF.

The chain combines TRBV27 with TRBJ2-3; TRBD1 aligns across 7 bases. Germline trimming cut 8 bases from V and 1 base from J; bases unmatched to any gene: 3. This CDR3 has 13 amino acids. CDR1 and CDR2 (germline): MNHEY, SMNVEV (reference sequence). For the CDR3, the DNA is TGTGCCAGCGGTACAGGGGGCACAGATACGCAGTATTTT. This sequence encodes CASGTGGTDTQYF.

The chain links TRBV19 to TRBJ1-1; the D gene is possibly TRBD1 (6 bases). Between the trimmed V and J ends, which lost 3 bases and 0 bases, there was a span of 17 bases. The CDR3 runs 17 residues. Germline CDR1 LNHDA, CDR2 SQIVND (reference sequence). This chain's CDR3 is CASSIRRYTGMNTEAFF. The CDR3 region has the DNA TGTGCCAGTAGTATCCGTAGGTACACAGGGATGAACACTGAAGCTTTCTTT.

The rearrangement uses TRBV5-1 and TRBJ2-5; 7 positions match TRBD1. This CDR3 contains 14 residues. V lost 3 bases to trimming and J lost 1 base; unmatched junction nucleotides: 3. Germline CDR1 and CDR2: SGHRS and YFSETQ. The CDR3 is CASSSGTAQETQYF. The CDR3 DNA reads TGCGCCAGCAGCTCCGGGACAGCCCAAGAGACCCAGTACTTC.

The V and J genes are TRBV7-8 and TRBJ2-3; unclear D gene. This CDR3 contains 15 residues. Trimming pared 0 bases from V and 1 base from J, leaving 8 bases between. CDR1 is SGHVS, CDR2 FQNEAQ, per germline. The CDR3 DNA is TGTGCCAGCAGCTTAGCGCTGGACCGCACAGATACGCAGTATTTT. Its translation: CASSLALDRTDTQYF.

The chain employs TRBV18 and TRBJ2-3; 7 bases fit TRBD1. Trimming cost V 0 bases and J 1 base; bases outside gene matches: 7. Germline V gene lookup returns CDR1 KGHSH and CDR2 LQKENI. The CDR3 has 17 amino acids. The CDR3 region is CASSPPVGQRGTDTQYF. The CDR3 region has the DNA TGTGCCAGCTCACCACCGGTGGGACAGAGGGGCACAGATACGCAGTATTTT.

This sequence joins TRBV7-9 and TRBJ2-7; D might be TRBD1 (5 bases). Germline assignment: CDR1 SEHNR and CDR2 FQNEAQ (reference sequence). V was pared by 3 bases and J by 3 bases, with 6 bases between. The CDR3 sequence is 12 residues long. The CDR3 nucleotides are TGTGCCAGCAGCTTTGACAGCTACGAGCAGTACTTC. This codes for CASSFDSYEQYF. Full variable domain (outside the CDR3, taken from reference TRBV7-9 and TRBJ2-7): DTGVSQNPRHKITKRGQNVTFRCDPISEHNRLYWYRQTLGQGPEFLTYFQNEAQLEKSRLLSDRFSAERPKGSFSTLEIQRTEQGDSAMYLCASSFDSYEQYFGPGTRLTVT.

The rearrangement joins TRBV15 to TRBJ1-2, with D possibly being TRBD1 (5 bases). Trimming pared 0 bases from V and 7 bases from J, leaving 15 bases between. Germline V gene sequence: CDR1 LNHNV, CDR2 YYDKDF (reference sequence). The CDR3 length is 15 residues. CDR3 loop: CATSRDAQGLSGYTF. CDR3 in DNA: TGTGCCACCAGCAGAGATGCGCAGGGTCTTAGTGGCTACACCTTC. Full variable domain (remainder filled in from reference TRBV15 and TRBJ1-2): DAMVIQNPRYQVTQFGKPVTLSCSQTLNHNVMYWYQQKSSQAPKLLFHYYDKDFNNEADTPDNFQSRRPNTSFCFLDIRSPGLGDTAMYLCATSRDAQGLSGYTFGSGTRLTVV.

The chain employs TRBV6-1 and TRBJ2-1; TRBD1 agrees at 11 bases. The CDR3 is 14 residues long. Looked up from germline, CDR1 is MNHNS and CDR2 is SASEGT. V trimming: 5 bases; J trimming: 9 bases; junction bases outside the gene matches: 6. In DNA form, the CDR3 reads TGTGCCAGCAGTACCGGGACAGGGGGGCTTGAGCAGTTCTTC. It is translated as CASSTGTGGLEQFF.

This clone was found once. The chain has TRBV10-3 and TRBJ2-3, with TRBD2 as a possible D gene (6 bases). Germline V gives CDR1 ENHRY, CDR2 SYGVKD. The CDR3 is 15 residues long. The V and J ends lost 7 bases and 1 base respectively, with 15 bases between them. CDR3 nucleotide sequence: TGTGCCATCACCCCTGCCGGAGGGGGCACAGATACGCAGTATTTT. It yields the protein CAITPAGGGTDTQYF.

The CDR3 bases are TGCAGCGTCGGTAGCGGAGGGGGCGCGGAGACCCAGTACTTC. It encodes CSVGSGGGAETQYF. The V and J genes are TRBV29-1 and TRBJ2-5, with a tentative D call TRBD1 (7 bases). V lost 6 bases, J lost 5 bases, and 19 bases lay in between. The CDR3 length is 14 residues. Germline V gene sequence: CDR1 SQVTM, CDR2 ANQGSEA. The whole variable domain, filled in from reference TRBV29-1 and TRBJ2-5, reads SAVISQKPSRDICQRGTSLTIQCQVDSQVTMMFWYRQQPGQSLTLIATANQGSEATYESGFVIDKFPISRPNLTFSTLTVSNMSPEDSSIYLCSVGSGGGAETQYFGPGTRLLVL.

The V gene is TRBV27, the J gene TRBJ1-1; D is perhaps TRBD1 (5 bases). Germline values: CDR1 MNHEY, CDR2 SMNVEV (reference sequence). Between the trimmed V and J ends, which lost 5 bases and 7 bases, there was a span of 17 bases. The CDR3 is made up of 14 amino acids. The CDR3 sequence: CASSAMGVGSEAFF. The CDR3 coding sequence is TGTGCCAGCAGTGCAATGGGGGTCGGCAGTGAAGCTTTCTTT.

CDR3 DNA sequence: TGTGCCACCCTGGAGCAGGGGGCCTTTGTGAAGGAGCAGTTCTTC. This codes for CATLEQGAFVKEQFF. V usage is TRBV6-1 and J usage is TRBJ2-1; 8 positions agree with TRBD1. The CDR3 totals 15 residues. Germline trimming cut 10 bases from V and 10 bases from J; bases unmatched to any gene: 18. CDR1 is MNHNS and CDR2 is SASEGT in the germline V gene.

This clone was found once. The CDR3 DNA is TGTGCCATCACTAGCGGGAGCTGGAATGAGCAGTTCTTC. Protein sequence: CAITSGSWNEQFF. The rearrangement joins TRBV10-3 to TRBJ2-1; 10 positions agree with TRBD2. Germline values: CDR1 ENHRY, CDR2 SYGVKD. This CDR3 is 13 amino acids long. After removal of 7 bases from V and 7 bases from J, the junction contained 4 bases not matched to a gene.

The chain recombines TRBV5-1 with TRBJ2-3; 11 bases match TRBD2. Germline V gene data show CDR1 as SGHRS and CDR2 as YFSETQ. V shed 2 bases and J 4 bases; nucleotides not matched to a gene: 3. The CDR3 has 15 amino acids. The CDR3 protein is CASSLLAGVSDTQYF. The CDR3 bases are TGCGCCAGCAGCTTACTAGCGGGAGTATCAGATACGCAGTATTTT.

This clone was counted between two and nine times. This chain uses TRBV10-2 with TRBJ2-2, with TRBD1 as a possible D gene (6 bases). The CDR3 sequence is 15 residues long. Germline loops: CDR1 WSHSY, CDR2 SAAADI. V was shortened by 7 bases and J by 1 base, with 13 bases between the two germline ends. The CDR3 region is CASTPGEMNTGELFF. CDR3 sequence (DNA): TGCGCCAGCACCCCAGGGGAGATGAACACCGGGGAGCTGTTTTTT.

The gene calls are TRBV11-2 and TRBJ2-3, with D possibly called TRBD1 or TRBD2 (5 bases each). The germline V and J ends were trimmed by 5 bases and 4 bases, with 7 bases remaining between them. This CDR3 has 12 residues. Germline loops: CDR1 SGHAT, CDR2 FQNNGV. The CDR3 DNA reads as TGTGCCAGCAGCGGGACCGCAGATACGCAGTATTTT. Encoded protein: CASSGTADTQYF. Full variable domain (outside the CDR3, taken from reference TRBV11-2 and TRBJ2-3): EAGVAQSPRYKIIEKRQSVAFWCNPISGHATLYWYQQILGQGPKLLIQFQNNGVVDDSQLPKDRFSAERLKGVDSTLKIQPAKLEDSAVYLCASSGTADTQYFGPGTRLTVL.

This chain links TRBV6-6 with TRBJ1-2; D not resolved. Germline CDR1 MNHNY, CDR2 SVGAGI (reference sequence). The CDR3 covers 12 residues. V dropped 2 bases and J dropped 5 bases, with 6 bases sitting between them. The CDR3 region has the DNA TGTGCCAGCAGTTACGACAAATATGGCTACACCTTC. Translated: CASSYDKYGYTF.

This chain connects TRBV7-6 to TRBJ2-1; TRBD2 might be the D (5 bases). Germline CDR1 SGHVS, CDR2 FNYEAQ. The CDR3 runs to 13 residues. V was clipped by 5 bases and J by 4 bases, with 9 bases between them. In nucleotides, the CDR3 is TGTGCCAGCAGCACCGGACTTTACAATGAGCAGTTCTTC. As protein: CASSTGLYNEQFF.

The CDR3 bases are TGTGCCAGCAGCGCACAACAGGGAGGGGCTGAAGCTTTCTTT. Encoded protein: CASSAQQGGAEAFF. This chain uses TRBV7-9 with TRBJ1-1, with TRBD1 as a possible D gene (6 bases). Trimming shortened V by 5 bases and J by 6 bases, and 16 bases separated the two germline ends. The CDR3 sequence is 14 residues long. Looked up from germline, CDR1 is SEHNR and CDR2 is FQNEAQ (reference sequence).

CDR3 DNA sequence: TGTGCCAGCACCGAAAGACATACTGCTAACTATGGCTACACCTTC. As protein: CASTERHTANYGYTF. V usage is TRBV2 and J usage is TRBJ1-2; unclear D gene. Germline values: CDR1 SNHLY, CDR2 FYNNEI. Trimming took off 7 bases at V and 0 bases at J, with 15 bases between the two ends. The CDR3 runs 15 residues. The whole variable domain, filled in from reference TRBV2 and TRBJ1-2, reads EPEVTQTPSHQVTQMGQEVILRCVPISNHLYFYWYRQILGQKVEFLVSFYNNEISEKSEIFDDQFSVERPDGSNFTLKIRSTKLEDSAMYFCASTERHTANYGYTFGSGTRLTVV.

V usage is TRBV7-2 and J usage is TRBJ2-7; D perhaps matches TRBD2 (5 bases). Per germline, CDR1 SGHTA and CDR2 FQGNSA. This CDR3 region has 15 residues. V shed 1 base and J shed 0 bases, with 10 bases lying between them. This CDR3 is CASSLGVGSSYEQYF. CDR3 nucleotide sequence: TGTGCCAGCAGCTTAGGTGTAGGGAGCTCCTACGAGCAGTACTTC. Full variable domain (outside the CDR3, taken from reference TRBV7-2 and TRBJ2-7): GAGVSQSPSNKVTEKGKDVELRCDPISGHTALYWYRQSLGQGLEFLIYFQGNSAPDKSGLPSDRFSAERTGGSVSTLTIQRTQQEDSAVYLCASSLGVGSSYEQYFGPGTRLTVT.

This sequence joins TRBV19 and TRBJ2-1; D may be TRBD2 (7 bases). V was cut by 7 bases and J by 11 bases, with 18 bases left in between. The CDR3 has 13 amino acids. Germline V gene data show CDR1 as LNHDA and CDR2 as SQIVND (reference sequence). CDR3 amino acids: CASTSGGRGKQFF. The CDR3 DNA reads as TGTGCCAGTACCTCTGGTGGGAGGGGGAAGCAGTTCTTC.